This T cell receptor beta chain appears in the sequencing data of a study of shared clonotypes between healthy human individuals. Study in general: Two female and a few male donors aged 18 to 49 were enrolled. General study results and limits: Naive CD4 clonotypes were shared across a handful of donors at roughly 5.3%. Generation probability values for non-shared clonotypes were lower than those for clonotypes shared by all four donors.

As concerns this clone: Its antigen is undetermined.

Each sorted subset replicate got 200 ng genomic DNA, approximately 27,000 genomes. The method was immunoSEQ multiplex PCR; TCRdb's version includes in-frame clones alone and lacks a portion of them. Among some 2,000,000 clones listed, 85% to 95% were seen once. Sequencing was carried out using naive CD4+ T cells sorted from blood. Subset denoted: CD45RA+ positively selected. This TCR was recovered from a man between 18 and 29 years old in good health.

The CDR3 here is CASKGTPSYEQYF. For the CDR3, the DNA is TGTGCCAGTAAGGGGACACCATCCTACGAGCAGTACTTC. The J gene is TRBJ2-7, the V gene TRBV19, with D possibly TRBD1 on 6 matching bases. Germline CDR1 LNHDA, CDR2 SQIVND (reference sequence). CDR3 length: 13 amino acids. Trimming shortened V by 7 bases and J by 1 base, and 11 bases separated the two germline ends.